This T cell receptor (beta chain) was profiled in a study of regulatory T cells in long-lasting Graves disease. For the study at large: Newly diagnosed Graves' patients took antithyroid drugs under 3 months.

CDR3 regions were amplified by Arm-PCR using iRepertoire HTBI primers to build TCR beta libraries. One entry per CDR3 protein results from TCRdb running MiXCR on the multiplex PCR reads. The top ten hold approximately 25% of the sample, which has 500,000 or so distinct CDR3 sequences, roughly a sixth seen once. Germline V gene sequence: CDR1 MNHNS, CDR2 SASEGT. V trimming: 9 bases; J trimming: 0 bases; junction bases outside the gene matches: 5. The CDR3 sequence is 14 residues long. The time point was: newly diagnosed GD, antithyroid drugs for less than 3 months. Extracted RNA from PBMCs served as the source of the TCR library. These data also formed part of another study, on T cells in Graves' hyperthyroidism and ophthalmopathy.

The sequence was collected from a woman between 40 and 65 years old with Graves disease. This chain connects TRBV6-1 to TRBJ2-4; TRBD1 matches at 7 bases. Source: peripheral blood mononuclear cells (PBMCs), taken at new diagnosis, from a patient treated with antithyroid drugs. CDR3 sequence reads: CASRTGLAKNIQYF. CDR3 coding DNA: TGTGCCAGTAGGACAGGTCTAGCCAAAAACATTCAGTACTTC.